Only a few counts were recorded for the clone carrying this T cell receptor beta chain. Per the original data handling: Reference gene primer amplification yielded estimated nucleated cell counts. The repertoire was sequenced with immunoSEQ multiplex PCR; TCRdb's copy has only in-frame clones and lacks some. The DNA was the basis for D and trimming; V, J and clone size are from that table. The sample contains over 100,000 clones, about 89% of which appear only once. The data are from a study of blood T cell repertoires in COVID-19. As for the study in general: Sites in the United States, Italy and Spain provided acute and convalescent COVID-19 samples. PBMCs, B-cell-depleted T cells, or T cells were the source of the cDNA or gDNA that made up the material.

Unmatched junction bases numbered 10, after V lost 1 base and J lost 1 base. CDR3 length: 17 residues. The germline V gene encodes CDR1 SGDLS and CDR2 YYNGEE. The clonotype comes from a middle-aged man with acute or convalescent COVID-19. The chain couples TRBV9 to TRBJ1-2; 7 nucleotides match TRBD1. The material sequenced was peripheral blood. The CDR3 nucleotides read TGTGCCAGCAGCGTATATTCCGGGACAGACTATAACTATGGCTACACCTTC. It is translated as CASSVYSGTDYNYGYTF.